This T cell receptor (beta chain) was captured by sequencing in a study of regulatory T cells in long-lasting Graves disease. Study-wide results and limits: With persistent disease, TRBV28, TRBJ1-2 and TRBJ2-5 were the favored segments.

The CDR3 has 13 amino acids. Deletions cut 3 bases from V and 3 bases from J, with 9 bases between. Germline V CDR1 and CDR2: MDHEN, SYDVKM. Described time point: newly diagnosed GD, antithyroid drugs for less than 3 months. The TCR library was made from RNA that had been extracted from PBMCs in TRIzol. Both iRepertoire HTBI primers and Arm-PCR of CDR3 regions were used to build the TCR beta libraries. TCRdb used MiXCR to reprocess the multiplex PCR reads, holding one entry per CDR3 protein. The table includes roughly 400,000 distinct CDR3 sequences, about 17% detected once. This clonotype occurred many times. The antigen is unknown. The same specimen was also included in a second study, on T cells in Graves' hyperthyroidism and ophthalmopathy. That paper notes: Most clonotypes expanded in the thyroid (above 0.001) were also present in blood. Ophthalmopathy cases were set apart from stable hyperthyroidism by a 13 V-J model. Ophthalmopathy was model-predicted a median about six months pre-onset.

The sample was peripheral blood mononuclear cells (PBMCs), taken at new diagnosis, from a patient treated with antithyroid drugs. The chain has TRBV28 and TRBJ2-7, with D maybe TRBD1 (5 bases). The receptor was derived from a woman between 18 and 29 years old with Graves disease. CDR3 bases: TGTGCCAGCAGTTTCAGGGAATTCTACGAGCAGTACTTC. The encoded protein is CASSFREFYEQYF.